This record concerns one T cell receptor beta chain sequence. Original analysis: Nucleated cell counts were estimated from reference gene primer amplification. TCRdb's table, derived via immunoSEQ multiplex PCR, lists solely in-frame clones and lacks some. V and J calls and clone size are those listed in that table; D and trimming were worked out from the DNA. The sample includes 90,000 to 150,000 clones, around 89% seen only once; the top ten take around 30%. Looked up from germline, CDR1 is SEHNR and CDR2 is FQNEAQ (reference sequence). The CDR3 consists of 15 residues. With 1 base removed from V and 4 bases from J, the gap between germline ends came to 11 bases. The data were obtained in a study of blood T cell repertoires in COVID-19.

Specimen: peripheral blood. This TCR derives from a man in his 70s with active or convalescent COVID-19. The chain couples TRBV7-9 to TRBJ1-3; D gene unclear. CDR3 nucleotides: TGTGCCAGCAGCTTAGTGGCACAAACGGGAAACACCATATATTTT. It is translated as CASSLVAQTGNTIYF.